This is a list of T cell receptor beta chains from one sample in a study of PD-L1 blockade in urothelial cancer. Sequenced by immunoSEQ multiplex PCR; TCRdb stores in-frame clones only, minus some. The sample yields more than 35,000 clones, roughly four fifths seen once. Sample: PBMCs, taken around atezolizumab (anti-PD-L1) treatment. The origin of the receptors is a man aged 70-80 years with urothelial cancer. Each CDR3 is given with its conserved first and last residue. The D gene is left open where the match is weak. The listing skips clone size in some rows; elsewhere it reads once, few, many or a size class.

>-|TRBV27|-|TRBJ2-7
CASSLFGGSSYEQYF
TGTGCCAGCAGTTTATTTGGCGGGTCCTCCTACGAGCAGTACTTC
>TRBD1|TRBV27|-|TRBJ2-4
CASSLYRDSKNIQYF
TGTGCCAGCAGCCTATACCGGGACAGCAAAAACATTCAGTACTTC
>TRBD1|TRBV11-2|-|TRBJ1-3
CASSATTGAGNTIYF
TGTGCCAGCAGCGCCACGACAGGGGCCGGAAACACCATATATTTT
>-|TRBV4-1|-|TRBJ1-3
CATGHPGNTIYF
TGCGCCACCGGACACCCTGGAAACACCATATATTTT
>-|TRBV18|-|TRBJ1-1
CASSSNRDTEAFF
TGTGCCAGCTCTTCCAACAGAGACACTGAAGCTTTCTTT
>-|TRBV10-1|few|TRBJ1-2
CASICQFYGYTF
TGCGCCAGCATTTGCCAGTTCTATGGCTACACCTTC
>-|TRBV2|-|TRBJ1-5
CASSERQAYSNQPQHF
TGTGCCAGCAGTGAAAGACAGGCTTATAGCAATCAGCCCCAGCATTTT
>TRBD1|TRBV7-8|few|TRBJ1-1
CASSLGRGQNTEAFF
TGTGCCAGCAGCTTAGGAAGGGGGCAAAACACTGAAGCTTTCTTT
>TRBD1|TRBV6-1|-|TRBJ1-1
CASRGTENTEAFF
TGTGCCAGCAGGGGGACAGAGAACACTGAAGCTTTCTTT
>-|TRBV4-3|-|TRBJ2-6
CASSGGGTWSGANVLTF
TGCGCCAGCAGTGGCGGAGGGACTTGGTCTGGGGCCAACGTCCTGACTTTC
>-|TRBV7-9|-|TRBJ2-7
CASSFVRGEAMGQYF
TGTGCCAGCAGCTTTGTTAGAGGGGAGGCCATGGGGCAGTACTTC
>-|TRBV4-2|-|TRBJ2-1
CASSQGGSESAYNEQFF
TGTGCCAGCAGCCAAGGTGGTTCGGAGTCCGCCTACAATGAGCAGTTCTTC
>-|TRBV7-9|-|TRBJ1-1
CASSLATGINTEAFF
TGTGCCAGCAGCTTAGCGACGGGTATTAACACTGAAGCTTTCTTT